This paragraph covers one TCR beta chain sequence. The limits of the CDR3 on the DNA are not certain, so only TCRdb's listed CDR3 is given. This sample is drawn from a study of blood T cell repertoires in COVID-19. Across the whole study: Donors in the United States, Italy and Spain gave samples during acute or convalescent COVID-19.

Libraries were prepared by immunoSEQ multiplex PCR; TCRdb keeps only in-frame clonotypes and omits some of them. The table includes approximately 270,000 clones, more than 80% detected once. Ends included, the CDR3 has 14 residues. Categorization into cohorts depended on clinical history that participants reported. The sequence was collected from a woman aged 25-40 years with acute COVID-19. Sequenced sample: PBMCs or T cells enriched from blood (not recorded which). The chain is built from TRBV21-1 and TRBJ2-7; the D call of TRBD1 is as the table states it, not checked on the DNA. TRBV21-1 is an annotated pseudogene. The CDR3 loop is CASSWAGGSHEQYF.